This passage covers 10 T cell receptor beta chains from one sample sequenced in a study of blood T cell repertoires in COVID-19. The protocol was immunoSEQ multiplex PCR, while the TCRdb copy is restricted to in-frame clones and leaves out a portion. The sample contains around 270,000 clones, around 87% of which appear only once. Sequencing was performed on peripheral blood. Every receptor here comes from a woman between 50 and 59 years old with acute or convalescent COVID-19.

This clone was recorded once. J is TRBJ2-7 and V is TRBV7-3, with a tentative D call TRBD1 (6 bases). This CDR3 spans 16 amino acids. V gave up 2 bases and J gave up 3 bases, with 17 bases separating them. The germline gives CDR1 SGHTA, CDR2 FQGTGA. The DNA of the CDR3 is TGTGCCAGCAGCTTAGGTGGGGGCACCATCGGCTACGAGCAGTACTTC. It is translated as CASSLGGGTIGYEQYF.

This clone occurred a few times. This chain links TRBV5-1 with TRBJ1-3; D remains unclear. The CDR3 is 15 residues long. V lost 3 bases to trimming and J lost 2 bases, with 12 bases between them. Germline V gives CDR1 SGHRS, CDR2 YFSETQ. CDR3 nucleotide sequence: TGCGCCAGCAGCTCGGGAGGACTGGCTGGAAACACCATATATTTT. Its translation: CASSSGGLAGNTIYF. The whole variable domain, filled in from reference TRBV5-1 and TRBJ1-3, reads KAGVTQTPRYLIKTRGQQVTLSCSPISGHRSVSWYQQTPGQGLQFLFEYFSETQRNKGNFPGRFSGRQFSNSRSEMNVSTLELGDSALYLCASSSGGLAGNTIYFGEGSWLTVV.

This clone was found once. This sequence joins TRBV7-3 and TRBJ2-1; the D gene is possibly TRBD2 (5 bases). V lost 8 bases and J 7 bases, leaving 15 bases between the germline ends. This CDR3 region has 13 residues. The germline V gene has CDR1 SGHTA and CDR2 FQGTGA. The CDR3 reads CASSIGLLNEQFF. CDR3 in DNA: TGTGCCAGCTCTATCGGACTCTTAAATGAGCAGTTCTTC.

This clone has just one count. This chain links TRBV4-1 with TRBJ2-1, with 10 positions matching TRBD2. Germline CDR1 is MGHRA and CDR2 is YSYEKL. Germline trimming cut 2 bases from V and 7 bases from J; bases unmatched to any gene: 5. The CDR3 has 15 amino acids. The CDR3 reads CASSQLAGVGNEQFF. The CDR3 DNA reads as TGCGCCAGCAGCCAACTAGCGGGAGTCGGTAATGAGCAGTTCTTC.

V is TRBV5-1 and J is TRBJ2-1; 8 bases agree with TRBD2. The CDR3 consists of 16 residues. Germline V gene sequence: CDR1 SGHRS, CDR2 YFSETQ. Trimming took 0 bases from V and 8 from J; bases not matched to a gene: 10. CDR3 protein: CASSLAAGVIVDEQFF. The CDR3 bases are TGCGCCAGCAGCTTGGCAGCGGGAGTTATAGTGGATGAGCAGTTCTTC.

The chain carries TRBV5-6 and TRBJ1-5; tentatively, D is TRBD1 (6 bases). CDR3 length: 14 residues. CDR1 is SGHDT and CDR2 is YYEEEE in the germline V gene. Deletions cut 3 bases from V and 6 bases from J, with 13 bases between. CDR3 sequence (DNA): TGTGCCAGCAGCTCTACAGGGTTGGCTCAGCCCCAGCATTTT. Protein: CASSSTGLAQPQHF.

The chain uses TRBV11-2 and TRBJ2-7; 7 nucleotides line up with TRBD1. CDR1 and CDR2 from the germline V gene are SGHAT and FQNNGV. V lost 2 bases to trimming and J lost 0 bases; unmatched junction nucleotides: 4. The CDR3 runs to 15 residues. The DNA for the CDR3 is TGTGCCAGCAGCTTATTAGGGACAGTCTCCTACGAGCAGTACTTC. Translating it yields CASSLLGTVSYEQYF.

The rearrangement joins TRBV30 to TRBJ1-1; 8 bases map to TRBD1. This CDR3 comprises 11 residues. Unmatched junction bases numbered 5, after V lost 4 bases and J lost 10 bases. The germline gives CDR1 GTSNPN, CDR2 SVGIG (reference sequence). The CDR3, as DNA: TGTGCCTGGACCCGGGGGACAGGAGCTTTCTTT. Its translation is CAWTRGTGAFF.

J is TRBJ2-3 and V is TRBV29-1, with no clear D. The CDR3 is 14 amino acids. The germline V and J ends were trimmed by 4 bases and 1 base, with 12 bases remaining between them. The V gene's germline CDR1 is SQVTM and CDR2 ANQGSEA. The CDR3 region has the DNA TGCAGCGTTGCTGGCTTTTACGGCACAGATACGCAGTATTTT. Translation gives CSVAGFYGTDTQYF.

The gene calls are TRBV2 and TRBJ1-5; D is undetermined. The length of the CDR3 is 12 residues. V was clipped by 6 bases and J by 5 bases, with 8 bases between them. The germline V gene encodes CDR1 SNHLY and CDR2 FYNNEI. The CDR3 sequence: CASSENYQPQHF. For the CDR3, the DNA is TGTGCCAGCAGCGAGAATTATCAGCCCCAGCATTTT.